The T cell receptor (beta chain) under discussion was sequenced for a study of identical twins. Findings and caveats of the study: Part of the zero-insertion signal could reflect confounding by invariant MAIT and iNKT cells.

In TCRdb, the 5' RACE reads were re-called with MiXCR into one record per CDR3 protein. Of around 370,000 distinct CDR3 sequences listed, roughly 10% are singletons. This clonotype was detected a few times. As yet, its antigen is unknown. V was trimmed by 4 bases and J by 7 bases, leaving 15 bases between them. The CDR3 consists of 15 residues. The germline V gene has CDR1 SGHRS and CDR2 YFSETQ. The chain carries TRBV5-1 and TRBJ1-6; the D gene is possibly TRBD1 (5 bases). This sequence was found in a woman aged 50 to 60 in good health. The source material was naive T cells sorted from blood. The chain's CDR3 is CASSTDGRENSPLHF. DNA of the CDR3: TGCGCCAGCAGCACGGACGGCAGGGAGAATTCACCCCTCCACTTT. Full variable domain (rest looked up from reference TRBV5-1 and TRBJ1-6): KAGVTQTPRYLIKTRGQQVTLSCSPISGHRSVSWYQQTPGQGLQFLFEYFSETQRNKGNFPGRFSGRQFSNSRSEMNVSTLELGDSALYLCASSTDGRENSPLHFGNGTRLTVT.